The entry that follows covers one T cell receptor beta chain sequence. This specimen belongs to a study of PD-1 and CTLA-4 blockade in melanoma. The protocol was immunoSEQ multiplex PCR, while the TCRdb copy is restricted to in-frame clones and leaves out a portion. The profile shows 7,000 to 8,500 clones, roughly 80% of them singletons. CDR3 length: 12 residues. Trimming stripped 5 bases from V and 6 bases from J, with 11 bases between. This chain uses TRBV12-3 or TRBV12-4 with TRBJ2-7, with TRBD1 as a possible D gene (6 bases). The clonotype was recovered from a human donor with melanoma. The sample in question was CD8+ T cells from peripheral blood, obtained before anti-PD-1 treatment. In nucleotides, the CDR3 is TGTGCCAGCAGTCCCTCAGGGGCCGAGCAGTACTTC. Translating it yields CASSPSGAEQYF.